Below, 30 T cell receptor beta chains from the same sample are listed, as sequenced in a study of Ad26.COV2.S vaccination and SARS-CoV-2 variants. TCRdb keeps only in-frame clones here, not all; method: immunoSEQ multiplex PCR. The repertoire has approximately 140,000 clones, 86% of them found once; the top ten carry 4% to 6%. The sample here was peripheral blood, taken after recovery from COVID-19. These receptors were obtained from a human donor who had recovered from COVID-19.

The J gene is TRBJ2-5, the V gene TRBV7-8; either TRBD1 or TRBD2 may supply D (5 bases each). CDR3 length: 14 residues. Trimming shortened V by 3 bases and J by 2 bases, and 10 bases separated the two germline ends. Germline V gives CDR1 SGHVS, CDR2 FQNEAQ. This CDR3 is CASSFGRQQETQYF. CDR3 sequence (DNA): TGTGCCAGCAGCTTTGGGAGACAGCAAGAGACCCAGTACTTC.

J is TRBJ1-1 and V is TRBV29-1; 7 bases are a match to TRBD1. The junction had 3 bases not matched to a gene; V was cut back by 4 bases and J by 1 base. The germline V gene has CDR1 SQVTM and CDR2 ANQGSEA. The CDR3 contains 13 residues. The CDR3 DNA reads TGCAGCGTTGTACAGGGGCAGAACACTGAAGCTTTCTTT. Amino acid sequence: CSVVQGQNTEAFF. Together with reference TRBV29-1 and TRBJ1-1, the CDR3 gives the full variable domain: SAVISQKPSRDICQRGTSLTIQCQVDSQVTMMFWYRQQPGQSLTLIATANQGSEATYESGFVIDKFPISRPNLTFSTLTVSNMSPEDSSIYLCSVVQGQNTEAFFGQGTRLTVV.

This clone was recorded only once. The V call is TRBV28, the J call TRBJ1-6, with TRBD1 as a possible D gene (6 bases). V was clipped by 6 bases and J by 10 bases, with 16 bases between them. CDR3 length: 14 amino acids. CDR1 is MDHEN and CDR2 is SYDVKM in the germline V gene. The CDR3 region has the DNA TGTGCCAGCAGCTTTGGGGGGGGCCACTCACCCCTCCACTTT. Translated: CASSFGGGHSPLHF.

J is TRBJ1-5 and V is TRBV19; D unclear. CDR3 length equals 15 residues. The V end lost 7 bases, the J end lost 6 bases, and 19 bases lay between the germline ends. Germline V CDR1 and CDR2: LNHDA, SQIVND (reference sequence). The CDR3 DNA follows: TGTGCCAGTACCACCTCGAGCCGGGCGGGTCAGCCCCAGCATTTT. This sequence encodes CASTTSSRAGQPQHF.

This clone was found many times. The gene calls are TRBV19 and TRBJ1-1; no clear D. The germline CDR1 and CDR2 sequences are LNHDA and SQIVND (reference sequence). V was shortened by 1 base and J by 5 bases, with 11 bases between the two germline ends. The CDR3 sequence is 14 residues long. Written as DNA, the CDR3 is TGTGCCAGTAGTATAGCCCCAGGTCGGACTGAAGCTTTCTTT. Amino acid sequence: CASSIAPGRTEAFF. Variable domain in full (rest from reference TRBV19 and TRBJ1-1): DGGITQSPKYLFRKEGQNVTLSCEQNLNHDAMYWYRQDPGQGLRLIYYSQIVNDFQKGDIAEGYSVSREKKESFPLTVTSAQKNPTAFYLCASSIAPGRTEAFFGQGTRLTVV.

The rearrangement uses TRBV7-2 and TRBJ1-2; D possibly corresponds to TRBD1 (6 bases). The CDR3 has 15 amino acids. Per the germline V gene, CDR1 is SGHTA and CDR2 is FQGNSA. V lost 3 bases to trimming and J lost 7 bases, with 18 bases between them. CDR3 in amino acids: CASSFNQGSQTGYTF. As DNA, the CDR3 is TGTGCCAGCAGCTTTAACCAGGGGAGTCAGACTGGCTACACCTTC.

J is TRBJ2-7 and V is TRBV2; 8 bases agree with TRBD2. The germline V gene encodes CDR1 SNHLY and CDR2 FYNNEI. V gave up 4 bases and J gave up 7 bases; unmatched junction bases: 6. This CDR3 is 13 amino acids long. DNA of the CDR3: TGTGCCAGCAGTGTAGGTAGCGGGGTGGAGCAGTACTTC. It translates to CASSVGSGVEQYF. Together with reference TRBV2 and TRBJ2-7, the CDR3 gives the full variable domain: EPEVTQTPSHQVTQMGQEVILRCVPISNHLYFYWYRQILGQKVEFLVSFYNNEISEKSEIFDDQFSVERPDGSNFTLKIRSTKLEDSAMYFCASSVGSGVEQYFGPGTRLTVT.

The genes are TRBV28 and TRBJ2-6; 8 bases are a match to TRBD1. After removal of 4 bases from V and 3 bases from J, the junction contained 5 bases not matched to a gene. Germline values: CDR1 MDHEN, CDR2 SYDVKM. The CDR3 covers 16 residues. Written as DNA, the CDR3 is TGTGCCAGCAGTTCGACAGGGGTGTATGGGGCCAACGTCCTGACTTTC. This translates into CASSSTGVYGANVLTF.

Only one count was recorded for this clone. The chain joins TRBV4-1 to TRBJ1-5, with D unresolved. Germline CDR1 and CDR2: MGHRA and YSYEKL. There are 13 residues in the CDR3. Trimming took off 0 bases at V and 7 bases at J, with 7 bases between the two ends. CDR3 amino acids: CASSQDRNQPQHF. Written as DNA, the CDR3 is TGCGCCAGCAGCCAAGACAGGAACCAGCCCCAGCATTTT.

The CDR3: CASSQDSSPDTQYF. The CDR3 bases are TGCGCCAGCAGCCAAGATTCTAGCCCAGATACGCAGTATTTT. The genes are TRBV4-1 and TRBJ2-3; D may be TRBD2 (5 bases). The CDR3 length is 14 residues. V was shortened by 0 bases and J by 4 bases, with 8 bases between the two germline ends. Germline CDR1 is MGHRA and CDR2 is YSYEKL.

This chain connects TRBV11-2 to TRBJ2-1; 9 bases match TRBD1. The CDR3 covers 17 residues. Losses at the gene ends were 4 bases for V and 6 bases for J; bases not matched to a gene: 13. Germline V lookup: CDR1 SGHAT, CDR2 FQNNGV. CDR3 sequence: CASSSPLVGQGINEQFF. CDR3 nucleotide sequence: TGTGCCAGCAGCTCCCCTCTCGTGGGACAGGGCATCAATGAGCAGTTCTTC.

This clone was detected only a few times. V usage is TRBV11-2 and J usage is TRBJ2-3; TRBD2 might be the D (7 bases). V lost 4 bases, J lost 5 bases, and 16 bases lay in between. Germline CDR1 SGHAT, CDR2 FQNNGV. This CDR3 is built from 15 residues. This chain's CDR3 is CASSSEGGAGDTQYF. In nucleotides, the CDR3 is TGTGCCAGCAGCTCCGAGGGGGGGGCAGGAGATACGCAGTATTTT.

Points on this clone: This specimen includes other DNA sequences encoding the same CDR3. The chain is built from TRBV3-1 (or the pseudogene TRBV3-2) and TRBJ1-1, with D maybe TRBD1 (6 bases). Germline V CDR1 and CDR2: LGHDT, YNNKEL (reference sequence). The CDR3 extends over 13 amino acids. V lost 0 bases and J lost 4, with 6 bases in between. The CDR3 DNA follows: TGTGCCAGCAGCCAAGACAGGGGCACTGAAGCTTTCTTT. The encoded protein is CASSQDRGTEAFF.

The J gene is TRBJ1-4, the V gene TRBV27; a weak D match, TRBD1 (5 bases). Trimming took off 6 bases at V and 5 bases at J, with 13 bases between the two ends. Looked up from germline, CDR1 is MNHEY and CDR2 is SMNVEV (reference sequence). The CDR3 covers 14 residues. The CDR3 coding sequence is TGTGCCAGCAGGGGACCGGGTTTGAATGAAAAACTGTTTTTT. As protein: CASRGPGLNEKLFF.

J is TRBJ2-5 and V is TRBV4-1; 11 bases are a match to TRBD2. This CDR3 contains 17 residues. Germline CDR1 is MGHRA and CDR2 is YSYEKL. V trimming: 0 bases; J trimming: 5 bases; junction bases outside the gene matches: 8. CDR3 sequence reads: CASSQDLVSGGAETQYF. For the CDR3, the DNA is TGCGCCAGCAGCCAAGATCTGGTTAGCGGGGGGGCCGAGACCCAGTACTTC.

This clone was observed a handful of times. This chain connects TRBV5-4 to TRBJ2-2; D is unresolved. V was clipped by 4 bases and J by 0 bases, with 4 bases between them. CDR1 is SGHNT and CDR2 is YYREEE in the germline V gene (reference sequence). CDR3 length equals 13 residues. CDR3 region: CASSLTNTGELFF. In DNA form, the CDR3 reads TGTGCCAGCAGCCTCACGAACACCGGGGAGCTGTTTTTT.

V usage is TRBV5-1 and J usage is TRBJ2-1, with 8 bases identical to TRBD1. The V segment lost 4 bases and the J segment 8 bases; nucleotides outside the gene matches: 8. Per the germline V gene, CDR1 is SGHRS and CDR2 is YFSETQ. The CDR3 spans 14 residues. The CDR3 DNA sequence: TGCGCCAGCAGCCTCGGACAGGGATGGCATGAGCAGTTCTTC. Residues: CASSLGQGWHEQFF.

The chain uses TRBV6-5 and TRBJ2-1; no reliable D call. This CDR3 is built from 16 residues. V lost 1 base to trimming and J lost 8 bases, with 18 bases between them. Germline CDR1 reads MNHEY; CDR2 reads SVGAGI. CDR3 sequence: CASSYFARALPHEQFF. In DNA, the CDR3 is TGTGCCAGCAGTTACTTTGCTCGGGCCCTCCCCCATGAGCAGTTCTTC.

CDR3 sequence (DNA): TGTGCCAGTAGGCCCTTCGGGGGTGCTTATCAGCCCCAGCATTTT. Amino acids: CASRPFGGAYQPQHF. The rearrangement uses TRBV19 and TRBJ1-5; D may be TRBD1 (5 bases). The CDR3 has 15 residues. V was shortened by 6 bases and J by 5 bases, with 17 bases between the two germline ends. Germline V gene sequence: CDR1 LNHDA, CDR2 SQIVND (reference sequence).

The V call is TRBV30, the J call TRBJ1-1, with a tentative D call TRBD1 (6 bases). This CDR3 is 11 amino acids long. V lost 3 bases, J lost 8 bases, and 10 bases lay in between. In germline, CDR1 is GTSNPN, CDR2 SVGIG (reference sequence). The CDR3 DNA reads TGTGCCTGGAGAGCCACAGGGGAAGCTTTCTTT. Translation: CAWRATGEAFF. The whole variable domain, remainder taken from reference TRBV30 and TRBJ1-1, is SQTIHQWPATLVQPVGSPLSLECTVEGTSNPNLYWYRQAAGRGLQLLFYSVGIGQISSEVPQNLSASRPQDRQFILSSKKLLLSDSGFYLCAWRATGEAFFGQGTRLTVV.

The rearrangement links TRBV12-3 or TRBV12-4 to TRBJ2-3; D may be TRBD1 or TRBD2 (5 bases each). The CDR3 has 13 residues. V lost 3 bases and J 5 bases, leaving 9 bases between the germline ends. The CDR3 DNA follows: TGTGCCAGCAGTTTGGGGGAAATAGATACGCAGTATTTT. Its protein is CASSLGEIDTQYF.

The CDR3 here is CATSRDSWETDQRAKNIQYF. The CDR3 DNA reads TGTGCCACCAGCAGAGATAGTTGGGAGACAGACCAACGGGCCAAAAACATTCAGTACTTC. The chain uses TRBV15 and TRBJ2-4; D possibly uses TRBD1 or TRBD2 (5 bases each). Trimming removed 0 bases at V and 1 base at J, with 22 bases between. CDR1 and CDR2 (germline): LNHNV, YYDKDF (reference sequence). The CDR3 is made up of 20 amino acids. The full variable domain, rest sourced from reference TRBV15 and TRBJ2-4, is DAMVIQNPRYQVTQFGKPVTLSCSQTLNHNVMYWYQQKSSQAPKLLFHYYDKDFNNEADTPDNFQSRRPNTSFCFLDIRSPGLGDTAMYLCATSRDSWETDQRAKNIQYFGAGTRLSVL.

J is TRBJ1-4 and V is TRBV4-1; D is undetermined. Trimming left V 3 bases short and J 3 bases short, with 8 bases between. This CDR3 spans 14 amino acids. From germline, CDR1 is MGHRA and CDR2 YSYEKL. CDR3 nucleotide sequence: TGCGCCAGCAGCCAGGTAACAGCTAATGAAAAACTGTTTTTT. It specifies CASSQVTANEKLFF.

The chain employs TRBV12-5 and TRBJ2-1, with a tentative D call TRBD1 (6 bases). Per the germline V gene, CDR1 is LGHNT and CDR2 is FRNRAP. Trimming took off 2 bases at V and 6 bases at J, with 17 bases between the two ends. This CDR3 spans 16 amino acids. The CDR3 DNA is TGTGCTAGTGGTTTGCCCGACAGGTCTCAGGGCAATGAGCAGTTCTTC. It translates to CASGLPDRSQGNEQFF.

The chain couples TRBV23-1 to TRBJ1-5, with D possibly TRBD1 on 5 matching bases. TRBV23-1 is treated as an ORF (open reading frame) with a function not yet certain. V gave up 2 bases and J gave up 6 bases, with 14 bases separating them. The CDR3 contains 15 residues. CDR3 protein: CASSQKGHRRQPQHF. CDR3 nucleotides: TGCGCCAGCAGTCAAAAAGGACATAGGCGTCAGCCCCAGCATTTT.

A note on this clone: One end of the junction is discordant with germline, which a read error may explain. CDR3 DNA: TGTGCTAGCAGCCTCCGACTAGCACGGTCGCGGGAGACCCAGTACTTC. This encodes CASSLRLARSRETQYF. This sequence joins TRBV7-7 and TRBJ2-5; 7 bases map to TRBD2. The CDR3 totals 16 residues. Germline V gives CDR1 SSHAT, CDR2 FNYEAQ (reference sequence).

The chain recombines TRBV24-1 with TRBJ2-1; 9 bases map to TRBD1. J was trimmed by 3 bases and V by 5 bases; bases with no gene match: 4. Germline-derived CDR1 and CDR2 are KGHDR and SFDVKD. The CDR3 covers 15 residues. For the CDR3, the DNA is TGTGCCACCAGTGGGGGGGACAGGGTCTACAATGAGCAGTTCTTC. This codes for CATSGGDRVYNEQFF.

J is TRBJ2-1 and V is TRBV2, with 10 bases matching TRBD1. CDR3 size: 17 residues. With 3 bases clipped from V and 4 bases from J, the junction kept 9 bases outside the gene matches. The germline V gene has CDR1 SNHLY and CDR2 FYNNEI. The CDR3 coding sequence is TGTGCCAGCAGTGACCCACCGACAGGGGGCAAATACAATGAGCAGTTCTTC. Residues: CASSDPPTGGKYNEQFF. Combining the CDR3 with reference TRBV2 and TRBJ2-1 gives the whole variable domain EPEVTQTPSHQVTQMGQEVILRCVPISNHLYFYWYRQILGQKVEFLVSFYNNEISEKSEIFDDQFSVERPDGSNFTLKIRSTKLEDSAMYFCASSDPPTGGKYNEQFFGPGTRLTVL.

The genes are TRBV5-4 and TRBJ2-2; no firm D call. The germline gives CDR1 SGHNT, CDR2 YYREEE (reference sequence). With 1 base removed from V and 1 base from J, the gap between germline ends came to 5 bases. This CDR3 region has 14 residues. The CDR3: CASSLWENTGELFF. The CDR3 DNA is TGTGCCAGCAGCTTGTGGGAGAACACCGGGGAGCTGTTTTTT.

This chain joins TRBV15 and TRBJ2-1; 15 bases match TRBD2. The CDR3 loop spans 16 amino acids. The trim removed 0 bases at V and 9 bases at J, leaving 3 bases unmatched. Germline V CDR1 and CDR2: LNHNV, YYDKDF (reference sequence). This CDR3 is CATSREPGLAGGEQFF. The CDR3 region has the DNA TGTGCCACCAGCAGAGAACCGGGACTAGCGGGGGGTGAGCAGTTCTTC. The full variable domain, completed using reference TRBV15 and TRBJ2-1, is DAMVIQNPRYQVTQFGKPVTLSCSQTLNHNVMYWYQQKSSQAPKLLFHYYDKDFNNEADTPDNFQSRRPNTSFCFLDIRSPGLGDTAMYLCATSREPGLAGGEQFFGPGTRLTVL.